These 25 T cell receptor beta chains were sequenced from one sample in a study of blood T cells in healthy people across ages. It was with a sample-barcoded 5' primer and a J-beta primer mix that a second PCR of roughly 7 to 12 cycles was run. TCRdb reanalysed the 5' RACE reads using MiXCR and keeps one entry per CDR3 protein. This sample has some 1,500,000 distinct CDR3 sequences, with less than 45% found just once. Sequenced sample: blood. Source of these receptors: a woman younger than 30 in good health.

The chain couples TRBV28 to TRBJ2-3; tentative D call: TRBD2 (6 bases). The germline V gene has CDR1 MDHEN and CDR2 SYDVKM. This CDR3 is 16 amino acids long. Trimming removed 1 base at V and 3 bases at J, with 14 bases between. The CDR3 sequence: CASSLLEGLGTDTQYF. CDR3 in DNA: TGTGCCAGCAGTTTATTAGAGGGACTGGGGACAGATACGCAGTATTTT.

This sequence joins TRBV19 and TRBJ1-4; D call uncertain. V was trimmed by 10 bases and J by 4 bases, leaving 16 bases between them. Germline V gene data show CDR1 as LNHDA and CDR2 as SQIVND (reference sequence). This CDR3 is built from 14 residues. The CDR3 nucleotides are TGTGCCACTCAGGATGGAGGCATTAATGAAAAACTGTTTTTT. This encodes CATQDGGINEKLFF.

At least ten counts were recorded for this clonotype. This chain connects TRBV4-2 to TRBJ2-3; TRBD2 matches at 10 bases. Looked up from germline, CDR1 is LGHNA and CDR2 is YNFKEQ. The J segment lost 6 bases and the V segment lost 0 bases, leaving 6 bases of the junction unmatched. The CDR3 runs to 16 residues. CDR3 nucleotide sequence: TGTGCCAGCAGCCAAGATAGCCTAGCGGGAGATGATACGCAGTATTTT. This gives the protein CASSQDSLAGDDTQYF.

V usage is TRBV6-5 and J usage is TRBJ1-2; the D gene is possibly TRBD1 (5 bases). V lost 0 bases to trimming and J lost 6 bases, with 11 bases between them. Germline CDR1 MNHEY, CDR2 SVGAGI. The CDR3 consists of 14 residues. CDR3 DNA sequence: TGTGCCAGCAGTTACTCTCCAGGGAGGCATGGCTACACCTTC. This translates into CASSYSPGRHGYTF.

This clonotype came up a few times. V is TRBV6-2 or TRBV6-3 and J is TRBJ2-7, with D maybe TRBD2 (5 bases). Per the germline V gene, CDR1 is MNHEY and CDR2 is SVGEGT. The CDR3 runs 14 residues. The ends were cut back, 2 bases at V and 7 bases at J, with 15 bases in the middle. The CDR3 bases are TGTGCCAGCAGTTACGCGACAAAGACGGGAGAGCAGTACTTC. Translated, it gives CASSYATKTGEQYF.

The chain carries TRBV13 and TRBJ1-1, with 9 bases aligning to TRBD1. V dropped 6 bases and J dropped 4; count of bases not matched to a gene: 6. In germline, CDR1 is PRHDT, CDR2 FYEKMQ (reference sequence). There are 14 residues in the CDR3. CDR3 in amino acids: CASRYETGGTEAFF. The CDR3 DNA follows: TGTGCCAGCAGATACGAGACAGGGGGCACTGAAGCTTTCTTT.

Comments on this clonotype: This may arise from a read error, as a much more abundant clone is one base away. The chain combines TRBV4-3 with TRBJ2-5, with 8 bases identical to TRBD2. CDR1 LGHNA and CDR2 YSLEER come from the germline V gene. The CDR3 contains 14 residues. The CDR3 sequence is CASSPGLARENQYF. In DNA form, the CDR3 reads TGCGCCAGCAGCCCAGGACTAGCCCGGGAGAACCAGTACTTC.

The rearrangement links TRBV6-6 to TRBJ1-5, with 8 nucleotides matching TRBD1. The germline CDR1 and CDR2 sequences are MNHNY and SVGAGI (reference sequence). The CDR3 totals 14 residues. After removal of 11 bases from V and 5 bases from J, the junction contained 11 bases not matched to a gene. CDR3 region: CAPNPTGVDQPQHF. The CDR3 DNA sequence: TGTGCCCCCAACCCGACAGGGGTTGATCAGCCCCAGCATTTT.

This clonotype has just a few counts. The chain has TRBV7-2 and TRBJ1-4, with D possibly TRBD1 on 5 matching bases. Germline V lookup: CDR1 SGHTA, CDR2 FQGNSA. V lost 1 base and J 7 bases, leaving 10 bases between the germline ends. The CDR3 length is 14 residues. The chain's CDR3 is CASSLEGRGEKLFF. CDR3 nucleotide sequence: TGTGCCAGCAGCTTAGAGGGACGCGGTGAAAAACTGTTTTTT.

This clonotype was picked up a small number of times. V is TRBV20-1 and J is TRBJ2-4, with D perhaps being TRBD1 or TRBD2 (5 bases each). Trimming pared 6 bases from V and 0 bases from J, leaving 18 bases between. Germline loops: CDR1 DFQATT, CDR2 SNEGSKA (reference sequence). CDR3 size: 16 residues. As DNA, the CDR3 is TGCAGTGCCAAATCCGGGACGGCGCTAGCCAAAAACATTCAGTACTTC. It is translated as CSAKSGTALAKNIQYF.

CDR3 DNA sequence: TGCGCCAGCAGCCCCCAGGTGGGGCGCTCAGATACGCAGTATTTT. The encoded protein is CASSPQVGRSDTQYF. The rearrangement joins TRBV4-3 to TRBJ2-3, with TRBD1 as a possible D gene (5 bases). Per germline, CDR1 LGHNA and CDR2 YSLEER. V was trimmed by 4 bases and J by 4 bases, leaving 15 bases between them. This CDR3 has 15 residues.

The chain has TRBV12-3 or TRBV12-4 and TRBJ1-1; TRBD1 might be the D (5 bases). V was shortened by 5 bases and J by 0 bases, with 16 bases between the two germline ends. This CDR3 contains 16 residues. The CDR3 DNA is TGTGCCAGCAGTCTGAGAGGAGGGGTGATGAACACTGAAGCTTTCTTT. This translates into CASSLRGGVMNTEAFF.

This clonotype was recorded at least ten times. The rearrangement links TRBV30 to TRBJ2-7, with 10 bases that match TRBD1. CDR3 size: 14 residues. Looked up from germline, CDR1 is GTSNPN and CDR2 is SVGIG (reference sequence). The trim removed 4 bases at V and 1 base at J, leaving 4 bases unmatched. The CDR3 region has the DNA TGTGCCTGGAATAGACAGGGGGCATCCTACGAGCAGTACTTC. Residues: CAWNRQGASYEQYF.

A remark on this clonotype: A much bigger clone sits one base away, suggesting this may be a read error. V is TRBV7-2 and J is TRBJ1-5, with 9 bases fitting TRBD1. There are 18 residues in the CDR3. CDR1 is SGHTA and CDR2 is FQGNSA in the germline V gene. CDR3 coding DNA: TGTGCCAGCAGCCCAGTCCCGGGACAGGGAAGATGGAATCAGCCCCGGCATTTT. It specifies CASSPVPGQGRWNQPRHF.

This sequence joins TRBV14 and TRBJ2-1, with 7 bases lining up with TRBD1. The V and J ends lost 2 bases and 3 bases, in that order; junction bases with no gene match: 7. The V gene's germline CDR1 is SGHDN and CDR2 FVKESK. The CDR3 loop spans 16 amino acids. This CDR3 reads CASSQQRDSDYNEQFF. Here the CDR3 DNA reads TGTGCCAGCAGCCAACAGAGGGACAGTGACTACAATGAGCAGTTCTTC.

There are a few counts of this clonotype. The CDR3 bases are TGTGCCAGCAGTTACTCGGGCAGCTATAATTCACCCCTCCACTTT. Protein product: CASSYSGSYNSPLHF. The genes are TRBV6-5 and TRBJ1-6, with unresolved D. CDR1 is MNHEY, CDR2 SVGAGI, per germline. Deletions cut 0 bases from V and 3 bases from J, with 6 bases between. This CDR3 spans 15 amino acids.

The chain is built from TRBV12-3 or TRBV12-4 and TRBJ2-4, with 15 bases aligning to TRBD2. The V and J ends lost 8 bases and 1 base, in that order; junction bases with no gene match: 15. CDR3 length: 20 residues. For the CDR3, the DNA is TGTGCCAGCTTCCCCCGGGTGGGACTAGCGGGAGGTCGGGCCAAAAACATTCAGTACTTC. Amino acids: CASFPRVGLAGGRAKNIQYF.

This clonotype was counted ten times or more. CDR3 in DNA: TGCAGTGCTAGAGGAGGGGGCTCTCTTAACTATGGCTACACCTTC. It codes for CSARGGGSLNYGYTF. The chain has TRBV20-1 and TRBJ1-2, with 7 positions matching TRBD1. CDR3 length: 15 residues. The J segment lost 1 base and the V segment lost 1 base, leaving 6 bases of the junction unmatched. The germline gives CDR1 DFQATT, CDR2 SNEGSKA (reference sequence).

The V call is TRBV14, the J call TRBJ2-5; D possibly corresponds to TRBD1 (8 bases). The CDR3 runs 16 residues. Germline V gives CDR1 SGHDN, CDR2 FVKESK. Trimming left V 0 bases short and J 11 bases short, with 22 bases between. The CDR3 region has the DNA TGTGCCAGCAGCCAAGATTCGGACAGGGACTACAATGAGCAGTACTTC. As protein: CASSQDSDRDYNEQYF.

The gene calls are TRBV5-4 and TRBJ2-2; D could derive from TRBD1 or TRBD2 (5 bases each). The CDR3 loop spans 18 amino acids. V gave up 2 bases and J gave up 5 bases, with 22 bases separating them. Per the germline V gene, CDR1 is SGHNT and CDR2 is YYREEE (reference sequence). The CDR3 DNA reads as TGTGCCAGCAGCTTCCCTAGGGGTAGCGCCCCGAGGACCGGGGAGCTGTTTTTT. Protein sequence: CASSFPRGSAPRTGELFF.

This chain connects TRBV20-1 to TRBJ2-1, with 10 bases that match TRBD2. J was trimmed by 1 base and V by 0 bases; bases with no gene match: 6. The CDR3 has 17 residues. CDR1 DFQATT and CDR2 SNEGSKA come from the germline V gene (reference sequence). The CDR3 is CSARDPSGGGSYNEQFF. The CDR3 nucleotides read TGCAGTGCTAGAGATCCCAGCGGGGGGGGGTCCTACAATGAGCAGTTCTTC.

The rearrangement uses TRBV12-3 or TRBV12-4 and TRBJ2-3; 13 nucleotides match TRBD2. V trimming: 5 bases; J trimming: 6 bases; junction bases outside the gene matches: 14. This CDR3 has 18 residues. CDR3 DNA sequence: TGTGCCAGCAGTCAACTTCGACTAGCGGGGGGCCGTCGGGATACGCAGTATTTT. Translated, it gives CASSQLRLAGGRRDTQYF.

CDR3 bases: TGTGCTAGTGGTTTGCTGTCGACAGGGGGGGAGGCCCAGTACTTC. It yields the protein CASGLLSTGGEAQYF. J is TRBJ2-5 and V is TRBV12-5, with TRBD1 matching 9 bases. Germline CDR1 reads LGHNT; CDR2 reads FRNRAP. Germline trimming cut 2 bases from V and 9 bases from J; bases unmatched to any gene: 10. The CDR3 loop spans 15 amino acids.

CDR3 residues: CSARDLGAKNIQYF. The DNA of the CDR3 is TGCAGTGCTAGAGATTTGGGAGCCAAAAACATTCAGTACTTC. The chain is built from TRBV20-1 and TRBJ2-4; D call uncertain. The CDR3 consists of 14 residues. V gave up 0 bases and J gave up 0 bases, with 6 bases separating them. Germline CDR1 reads DFQATT; CDR2 reads SNEGSKA (reference sequence).

The J gene is TRBJ2-7, the V gene TRBV27; the D gene could be TRBD1 or TRBD2 (7 bases each). V lost 4 bases and J 4 bases, leaving 17 bases between the germline ends. From germline, CDR1 is MNHEY and CDR2 SMNVEV (reference sequence). The CDR3 consists of 15 residues. The CDR3 spells CASSSYQGGMYEQYF. CDR3 sequence (DNA): TGTGCCAGCAGTTCTTATCAGGGGGGGATGTACGAGCAGTACTTC.